This TCR beta chain was recovered during a study of T cell repertoires in aging, cancer and after chemotherapy. Multiplex touch-down PCR with TRB-A/B primers amplified rearranged V-D-J TRB sequences. TCRdb recomputed calls from the multiplex PCR reads with MiXCR, one row per CDR3 protein. The sample holds thousands of distinct CDR3 sequences; roughly a quarter are singletons and the top ten take around 3.9%. Peripheral blood genomic DNA, not sorted cells or RNA, was the template. This clonotype counts as medium-sized. CDR3 length: 16 residues. Germline lookup yields CDR1 MNHEY and CDR2 SVGAGI. Trimming removed 6 bases from V and 7 bases from J; junction bases left unmatched: 14.

Sequences were obtained from blood. This chain joins TRBV6-5 and TRBJ1-1; 10 nucleotides line up with TRBD1. The TCR was taken from a human donor in good health. The CDR3 DNA reads TGTGCCAGCAGCCCAGCCGGGACAGGGGTTTATAGTGAAGCTTTCTTT. The encoded protein is CASSPAGTGVYSEAFF.